This paragraph reports one T cell receptor beta chain. The CDR3 sequence is 15 residues long. The germline gives CDR1 SGHRS, CDR2 YFSETQ. V shed 0 bases and J shed 0 bases, with 9 bases lying between them. The sample originates from a study of blood T cell repertoires in COVID-19. In the study overall: The samples span acute and convalescent COVID-19 from the United States, Italy and Spain. The analysed material was cDNA or gDNA that came from T cells, B-cell-depleted T cells, or PBMCs.

Original methodology: Amplification of reference gene primers provided the estimated nucleated cell counts. Data came from immunoSEQ multiplex PCR; TCRdb stores just in-frame clones and leaves some out. The V and J calls and clone size were taken over from that table, and D and trimming were inferred from the DNA. The sample records around 140,000 clones, almost 85% being singletons. This sequence joins TRBV5-1 and TRBJ2-5; D unresolved. The sequenced sample consisted of peripheral blood. This sequence originates from a man aged 60 to 69 with acute or convalescent COVID-19. The CDR3 sequence is CASSLGRMNQETQYF. CDR3 coding DNA: TGCGCCAGCAGCTTGGGGCGGATGAACCAAGAGACCCAGTACTTC.